The 18 T cell receptor beta chains below all came from one sample that was sequenced in a study of metastatic and nonmetastatic thyroid tumors (dated by TCRdb to about 2020). Library generation was performed with PCR. Instrument used: Illumina HiSeq 4000. TCRdb trimmed public reads at Q25 via fastp, called clones via MiXCR and kept in-frame beta chains. This sample gives about 92,000 clones in total; 15% of them show up just once. The ten largest clones represent around 3.3% of the sample. No patient had received any treatment before thyroid surgery. Sequencing input: blood. These receptors were obtained from a female donor with papillary thyroid cancer or a benign thyroid nodule (not recorded which). Some clones in this sample may be carry-over from other donors' samples.

A few counts support this clone. A read error is possible here, since a much larger clone lies one base away. The chain employs TRBV28 and TRBJ2-1; no clear D gene. This CDR3 has 12 residues. Looked up from germline, CDR1 is MDHEN and CDR2 is SYDVKM. V was shortened by 6 bases and J by 10 bases, with 13 bases between the two germline ends. CDR3 region: CASSQDGLEQFF. The CDR3 DNA reads as TGTGCCAGCAGCCAAGATGGCCTGGAGCAGTTCTTC.

This clone was counted at least ten times. The chain uses TRBV5-5 and TRBJ2-7; D perhaps matches TRBD1 (6 bases). The germline V gene encodes CDR1 SGHKS and CDR2 YYEKEE (reference sequence). This CDR3 is 14 amino acids long. Deletions cut 0 bases from V and 4 bases from J, with 11 bases between. CDR3 residues: CASSLGQVQYEQYF. The CDR3 DNA follows: TGTGCCAGCAGCTTGGGACAGGTTCAGTACGAGCAGTACTTC.

With regard to this clone: A much larger clone lies a single base off, so this may be a read error. The sample carries other DNA sequences with the same CDR3. The V and J genes are TRBV9 and TRBJ2-1; either TRBD1 or TRBD2 may supply D (6 bases each). Germline assignment: CDR1 SGDLS and CDR2 YYNGEE. V lost 0 bases, J lost 6 bases, and 16 bases lay in between. The CDR3 loop spans 16 amino acids. This CDR3 reads CASSVVLGGGRNEQFF. The CDR3 DNA is TGTGCCAGCAGCGTAGTTTTGGGGGGCGGCCGCAATGAGCAGTTCTTC.

This clone was counted at least ten times. The chain is built from TRBV5-1 and TRBJ2-7; D possibly matches TRBD1 or TRBD2 (5 bases each). CDR1 and CDR2 (germline): SGHRS, YFSETQ. The CDR3 is 16 amino acids. The ends were cut back, 4 bases at V and 2 bases at J, with 19 bases in the middle. CDR3 region: CASSHKAGTAPYEQYF. The DNA of the CDR3 is TGCGCCAGCAGCCATAAAGCCGGGACCGCCCCCTACGAGCAGTACTTC. The full variable domain, completed using reference TRBV5-1 and TRBJ2-7, is KAGVTQTPRYLIKTRGQQVTLSCSPISGHRSVSWYQQTPGQGLQFLFEYFSETQRNKGNFPGRFSGRQFSNSRSEMNVSTLELGDSALYLCASSHKAGTAPYEQYFGPGTRLTVT.

At least ten counts were recorded for this clone. This CDR3 reads CASTISAANSPLHF. As DNA, the CDR3 is TGTGCCAGCACGATATCGGCGGCTAATTCACCCCTCCACTTT. The genes are TRBV7-2 and TRBJ1-6; unclear D gene. The germline V gene has CDR1 SGHTA and CDR2 FQGNSA. Trimming left V 7 bases short and J 6 bases short, with 13 bases between. This CDR3 is 14 amino acids long.

This clone was picked up many times. The chain employs TRBV12-3 or TRBV12-4 and TRBJ1-6; TRBD1 matches at 9 bases. V dropped 3 bases and J dropped 8; count of bases not matched to a gene: 2. The CDR3 runs to 14 residues. CDR3: CASSLRTGDSPLHF. CDR3 DNA sequence: TGTGCCAGCAGTTTGAGGACAGGGGATTCACCCCTCCACTTT.

The CDR3 loop is CASSPPRGQGNTEAFF. CDR3 bases: TGTGCCAGCTCACCACCAAGGGGACAGGGGAACACTGAAGCTTTCTTT. The chain has TRBV18 and TRBJ1-1, with TRBD1 identical over 9 bases. The CDR3 length is 16 residues. Germline assignment: CDR1 KGHSH and CDR2 LQKENI. The ends lost 0 bases at V and 1 base at J; junction bases unmatched: 3.

The rearrangement uses TRBV25-1 and TRBJ1-1; a weak D match, TRBD1 (6 bases). The CDR3 is 15 residues long. Looked up from germline, CDR1 is MGHDK and CDR2 is SYGVNS. Trimming left V 3 bases short and J 6 bases short, with 17 bases between. CDR3 residues: CASSDNGGGQSEAFF. The CDR3 nucleotides are TGTGCCAGCAGTGACAATGGGGGGGGACAATCTGAAGCTTTCTTT.

At least ten counts were recorded for this clone. The chain is built from TRBV18 and TRBJ1-6; D gene ambiguous. Germline V gives CDR1 KGHSH, CDR2 LQKENI. Trimming removed 2 bases at V and 3 bases at J, with 8 bases between. The CDR3 spans 15 residues. CDR3: CASSPGGLYNSPLHF. CDR3 coding DNA: TGTGCCAGCTCACCAGGAGGGCTCTATAATTCACCCCTCCACTTT. Filled out from reference TRBV18 and TRBJ1-6, the complete variable domain reads NAGVMQNPRHLVRRRGQEARLRCSPMKGHSHVYWYRQLPEEGLKFMVYLQKENIIDESGMPKERFSAEFPKEGPSILRIQQVVRGDSAAYFCASSPGGLYNSPLHFGNGTRLTVT.

V gene TRBV28 combines with J gene TRBJ2-3, with D unresolved. V gave up 5 bases and J gave up 4 bases, with 10 bases separating them. Per germline, CDR1 MDHEN and CDR2 SYDVKM. CDR3 length: 13 residues. CDR3 DNA: TGTGCCAGCAGTGTTGCAGGAGCAGATACGCAGTATTTT. Translation: CASSVAGADTQYF.

This clone has a handful of counts. J is TRBJ2-1 and V is TRBV11-2; 11 nucleotides agree with TRBD2. The CDR3 is 21 amino acids. From germline, CDR1 is SGHAT and CDR2 FQNNGV. The V and J ends lost 4 bases and 4 bases, in that order; junction bases with no gene match: 21. The CDR3 loop reads CASSSPTATSGEKLSYNEQFF. The CDR3 nucleotides are TGTGCCAGCAGCTCCCCCACAGCGACTAGCGGGGAGAAACTTAGTTACAATGAGCAGTTCTTC.

The chain links TRBV4-1 to TRBJ1-5; D is perhaps TRBD1 (6 bases). V lost 3 bases, J lost 2 bases, and 14 bases lay in between. The CDR3 has 16 amino acids. CDR1 and CDR2 (germline): MGHRA, YSYEKL. As DNA, the CDR3 is TGCGCCAGCAGCCAGGATGGACAGTGCGGCAATCAGCCCCAGCATTTT. Translating gives CASSQDGQCGNQPQHF.

Only a few counts were recorded for this clone. Compared with germline, one end of the junction differs, possibly owing to a read error. V is TRBV28 and J is TRBJ1-2, with 8 bases aligning to TRBD1. Germline CDR1 MDHEN, CDR2 SYDVKM. The CDR3 loop spans 13 amino acids. CDR3 residues: CASTTGGSYGHTF. The CDR3 DNA sequence: TGTGCCAGCACAACAGGGGGATCATATGGCCACACCTTC.

A note on this clone: Since a much larger clone is just one base distant, this may be a read error. Other nucleotide sequences from this sample produce the same CDR3. The chain is built from TRBV7-9 and TRBJ1-3; D is uncertain. The CDR3 covers 14 residues. Germline V lookup: CDR1 SEHNR, CDR2 FQNEAQ (reference sequence). CDR3 DNA sequence: TGTGCCAGCAGCACCAGCCCCTCTGGAAATACCATATATTTT. It translates to CASSTSPSGNTIYF.

This clone was recorded a few times. One base away lies a much larger clone, so this may be a sequencing read error. This sequence joins TRBV20-1 and TRBJ1-2; D is undetermined. This CDR3 comprises 15 residues. Looked up from germline, CDR1 is DFQATT and CDR2 is SNEGSKA (reference sequence). The V and J ends lost 1 base and 8 bases respectively, with 20 bases between them. CDR3 amino acids: CSARVVTQEIGGYTF. The CDR3 nucleotides read TGCAGTGCTAGAGTTGTGACCCAAGAAATCGGGGGCTACACCTTC.

This sequence joins TRBV6-1 and TRBJ1-1, with D unclear. The CDR3 length is 14 residues. V was trimmed by 6 bases and J by 0 bases, leaving 11 bases between them. The germline gives CDR1 MNHNS, CDR2 SASEGT. The DNA of the CDR3 is TGTGCCAGCAGGGGCGGGTTGATGAACACTGAAGCTTTCTTT. Translation: CASRGGLMNTEAFF.

This clone was picked up many times. V and J are TRBV6-2 or TRBV6-3 and TRBJ2-7, with D perhaps matching TRBD2 (6 bases). This CDR3 comprises 16 residues. Trimming left V 4 bases short and J 9 bases short, with 25 bases between. The germline V gene has CDR1 MNHEY and CDR2 SVGEGT. This CDR3 reads CASSLGGLGRKVWQYF. For the CDR3, the DNA is TGTGCCAGCAGTTTGGGGGGTCTGGGACGCAAGGTATGGCAGTACTTC.

This clone showed up many times. The chain is built from TRBV19 and TRBJ1-2, with a tentative D call TRBD1 (5 bases). This CDR3 comprises 16 residues. Trimming left V 5 bases short and J 2 bases short, with 18 bases between. The germline gives CDR1 LNHDA, CDR2 SQIVND (reference sequence). The CDR3 here is CASSEGPGLLNYGYTF. In nucleotides, the CDR3 is TGTGCCAGTAGTGAGGGACCCGGACTGTTGAACTATGGCTACACCTTC. The whole variable domain, filled in from reference TRBV19 and TRBJ1-2, reads DGGITQSPKYLFRKEGQNVTLSCEQNLNHDAMYWYRQDPGQGLRLIYYSQIVNDFQKGDIAEGYSVSREKKESFPLTVTSAQKNPTAFYLCASSEGPGLLNYGYTFGSGTRLTVV.